One sample yielded the 27 T cell receptor beta chains listed below, sequenced in a study of human T cells and chemical hapten exposure. The time point was: patch test 2, 6 weeks after DPC sensitization. Treatment defined: therapeutic diphenylcyclopropenone sensitization with weekly scalp DPC. TCRdb reanalysed the RACE reads using MiXCR and keeps one entry per CDR3 protein. The sample records over 60,000 distinct CDR3 sequences, about a tenth being singletons. The material was whole blood, obtained in connection with sensitization to the hapten diphenylcyclopropenone (DPC). The receptor source for this set is a woman aged 45-65 years with alopecia areata. Some clones in this sample may be carry-over from other donors' samples.

This clonotype was observed at least ten times. The chain is built from TRBV27 and TRBJ2-7; D is unresolved. Between the trimmed V and J ends, which lost 5 bases and 0 bases, there was a span of 11 bases. CDR3 length: 14 residues. Germline V gene sequence: CDR1 MNHEY, CDR2 SMNVEV (reference sequence). DNA of the CDR3: TGTGCCAGCAGTCCATTCGGCCCCTCCTACGAGCAGTACTTC. Translating it yields CASSPFGPSYEQYF.

This clonotype was detected many times. The chain couples TRBV15 to TRBJ1-2; D gene unclear. The CDR3 runs 15 residues. V was shortened by 0 bases and J by 2 bases, with 10 bases between the two germline ends. Looked up from germline, CDR1 is LNHNV and CDR2 is YYDKDF (reference sequence). Here the CDR3 reads CATSRDSGRNYGYTF. Written as DNA, the CDR3 is TGTGCCACCAGCAGAGATTCCGGACGGAACTATGGCTACACCTTC.

The chain uses TRBV13 and TRBJ2-2; D not resolved. The CDR3 is 11 amino acids. CDR1 and CDR2 (germline): PRHDT, FYEKMQ (reference sequence). Trimming stripped 1 base from V and 8 bases from J, with 2 bases between. The CDR3 sequence: CASSLEGELFF. The DNA for the CDR3 is TGTGCCAGCAGCTTAGAAGGGGAGCTGTTTTTT. The variable domain in full, completed from reference TRBV13 and TRBJ2-2, reads AAGVIQSPRHLIKEKRETATLKCYPIPRHDTVYWYQQGPGQDPQFLISFYEKMQSDKGSIPDRFSAQQFSDYHSELNMSSLELGDSALYFCASSLEGELFFGEGSRLTVL.

With respect to this clonotype: A read error may explain this, as a much larger clone is one base away. The CDR3 region is CASARAGEPFF. DNA for the CDR3: TGCGCCAGCGCGAGAGCCGGGGAGCCGTTTTTT. The rearrangement uses TRBV4-1 and TRBJ2-2, with D maybe TRBD2 (5 bases). The CDR3 has 11 amino acids. Germline CDR1 MGHRA, CDR2 YSYEKL.

The V and J genes are TRBV19 and TRBJ2-6; 7 bases line up with TRBD1. The CDR3 spans 16 residues. Germline-derived CDR1 and CDR2 are LNHDA and SQIVND (reference sequence). J lost 0 bases, V lost 5 bases, and 4 bases had no gene match. CDR3 DNA sequence: TGTGCCAGTAGTTTCGGACAGGCCTCTGGGGCCAACGTCCTGACTTTC. The encoded protein is CASSFGQASGANVLTF.

This clonotype was seen at least ten times. V and J are TRBV3-1 and TRBJ2-5; no definite D call. The CDR3 totals 12 residues. V lost 2 bases, J lost 4 bases, and 5 bases lay in between. Germline V gene lookup returns CDR1 LGHDT and CDR2 YNNKEL (reference sequence). CDR3 sequence: CASSQTGETQYF. The CDR3, as DNA: TGTGCCAGCAGCCAAACGGGAGAGACCCAGTACTTC.

The chain joins TRBV20-1 to TRBJ2-5, with D perhaps matching TRBD1 (6 bases). The CDR3 is 14 amino acids. CDR1 is DFQATT, CDR2 SNEGSKA, per germline (reference sequence). V was clipped by 8 bases and J by 1 base, with 17 bases between them. This CDR3 reads CSKTARTAQETQYF. The CDR3, as DNA: TGCAGTAAGACTGCTCGGACAGCCCAAGAGACCCAGTACTTC.

This clonotype was observed many times. The chain couples TRBV12-3 or TRBV12-4 to TRBJ1-6; D gene uncertain. Between the trimmed V and J ends, which lost 6 bases and 2 bases, there was a span of 14 bases. The CDR3 runs 16 residues. CDR3 amino acids: CASSETAGPYNSPLHF. In nucleotides, the CDR3 is TGTGCCAGCAGCGAAACGGCGGGCCCCTATAATTCACCCCTCCACTTT.

The chain carries TRBV20-1 and TRBJ2-3; D might be TRBD2 (6 bases). This CDR3 contains 14 residues. Germline values: CDR1 DFQATT, CDR2 SNEGSKA (reference sequence). Trimming shortened V by 6 bases and J by 3 bases, and 16 bases separated the two germline ends. The CDR3 sequence: CSAQPGLGTDTQYF. In DNA form, the CDR3 reads TGCAGTGCCCAACCGGGACTGGGGACAGATACGCAGTATTTT.

The chain carries TRBV12-3 or TRBV12-4 and TRBJ1-5, with 7 bases that match TRBD1. Unmatched junction bases numbered 6, after V lost 6 bases and J lost 4 bases. This CDR3 is built from 14 residues. In DNA, the CDR3 is TGTGCCAGCAGCCAAACAGGGGCGAATCAGCCCCAGCATTTT. Translation gives CASSQTGANQPQHF.

The sample holds many counts of this clonotype. The chain recombines TRBV6-1 with TRBJ1-2, with 7 bases identical to TRBD1. Trimming at V came to 10 bases and at J to 0 bases, leaving 2 bases not matched to a gene. The CDR3 extends over 12 amino acids. Germline V gene data show CDR1 as MNHNS and CDR2 as SASEGT. The CDR3 reads CANGQANYGYTF. For the CDR3, the DNA is TGTGCCAACGGACAGGCTAACTATGGCTACACCTTC.

This clonotype was observed a handful of times. The chain couples TRBV6-6 to TRBJ2-3; 12 bases align to TRBD2. J gave up 4 bases and V 7 bases, and 6 bases lay outside the gene matches. Germline-derived CDR1 and CDR2 are MNHNY and SVGAGI (reference sequence). The CDR3 runs to 15 residues. CDR3 DNA sequence: TGTGCCAGCACCCTGACTAGCGGGAGACCAGATACGCAGTATTTT. It translates to CASTLTSGRPDTQYF.

As concerns this clonotype: The junction shows a germline mismatch at one end, possibly a read error. CDR3 protein: CASSLGARSSHEQYF. In DNA, the CDR3 is TGTGCCAGCAGCTTAGGTGCTAGGAGCTCCCACGAGCAGTACTTC. This chain joins TRBV7-2 and TRBJ2-7; unclear D gene. Germline V CDR1 and CDR2: SGHTA, FQGNSA. CDR3 length equals 15 residues.

There are many counts of this clonotype. This chain joins TRBV15 and TRBJ2-3; D is perhaps TRBD1 (6 bases). Germline V gene data show CDR1 as LNHNV and CDR2 as YYDKDF (reference sequence). The CDR3 covers 17 residues. V lost 0 bases and J 1 base, leaving 14 bases between the germline ends. Here the CDR3 reads CATSREGAKARTDTQYF. In nucleotides, the CDR3 is TGTGCCACCAGCAGAGAGGGGGCGAAGGCCCGCACAGATACGCAGTATTTT. Full variable domain (missing parts from reference TRBV15 and TRBJ2-3): DAMVIQNPRYQVTQFGKPVTLSCSQTLNHNVMYWYQQKSSQAPKLLFHYYDKDFNNEADTPDNFQSRRPNTSFCFLDIRSPGLGDTAMYLCATSREGAKARTDTQYFGPGTRLTVL.

This clonotype showed up many times. The CDR3 DNA sequence: TGTGCCAGCAGTTACTCCCTAGCGGGAGGGCCCGAGCAGTACTTC. Protein sequence: CASSYSLAGGPEQYF. The chain combines TRBV6-5 with TRBJ2-7; TRBD2 agrees at 12 bases. Trimming at V came to 0 bases and at J to 6 bases, leaving 3 bases not matched to a gene. The CDR3 totals 15 residues. Germline lookup yields CDR1 MNHEY and CDR2 SVGAGI.

This clonotype was counted between two and nine times. The chain couples TRBV11-2 to TRBJ2-1, with 10 positions matching TRBD2. The trim removed 5 bases at V and 1 base at J, leaving 8 bases unmatched. The CDR3 totals 17 residues. The germline CDR1 and CDR2 sequences are SGHAT and FQNNGV. CDR3 nucleotide sequence: TGTGCCAGCAGCACCCGGACTAGCGGAGAATCCTACAATGAGCAGTTCTTC. Translation: CASSTRTSGESYNEQFF.

This clonotype came up many times. This chain links TRBV2 with TRBJ2-5; possible D gene TRBD2, 6 bases. Trimming removed 6 bases from V and 2 bases from J, with 10 bases in between. The germline V gene has CDR1 SNHLY and CDR2 FYNNEI. The CDR3 is 13 residues long. The CDR3 DNA reads as TGTGCCAGCAGGCGGGACCCTCAAGAGACCCAGTACTTC. Protein: CASRRDPQETQYF.

J is TRBJ1-2 and V is TRBV5-1, with D unclear. V lost 0 bases and J lost 3, with 9 bases in between. Germline CDR1 reads SGHRS; CDR2 reads YFSETQ. The CDR3 is 14 residues long. In DNA form, the CDR3 reads TGCGCCAGCAGCTTGGCCGCCGAGGACTATGGCTACACCTTC. It is translated as CASSLAAEDYGYTF.

This clonotype was found a few times. The V and J genes are TRBV7-6 and TRBJ2-7, with 9 bases fitting TRBD2. Trimming cost V 5 bases and J 5 bases; bases outside gene matches: 4. Looked up from germline, CDR1 is SGHVS and CDR2 is FNYEAQ. The CDR3 consists of 13 residues. CDR3 region: CASSLRTSDEQYF. In DNA form, the CDR3 reads TGTGCCAGCAGCCTCCGGACTAGCGACGAGCAGTACTTC.

This clonotype was counted ten times or more. The chain is built from TRBV29-1 and TRBJ1-2; D possibly corresponds to TRBD1 (5 bases). Trimming pared 3 bases from V and 1 base from J, leaving 9 bases between. Looked up from germline, CDR1 is SQVTM and CDR2 is ANQGSEA. This CDR3 is built from 13 residues. The CDR3 region is CSVDPGSNYGYTF. CDR3 coding DNA: TGCAGCGTTGACCCAGGGAGTAACTATGGCTACACCTTC.

This clonotype was recorded many times. The chain links TRBV20-1 to TRBJ1-1; possible D gene TRBD1, 6 bases. V lost 6 bases to trimming and J lost 1 base, with 15 bases between them. The CDR3 loop spans 14 amino acids. From germline, CDR1 is DFQATT and CDR2 SNEGSKA (reference sequence). The CDR3 loop is CSARRTERNTEAFF. The CDR3 DNA reads TGCAGTGCGAGAAGGACAGAAAGGAACACTGAAGCTTTCTTT.

This clonotype came up many times. The J gene is TRBJ1-5, the V gene TRBV12-3 or TRBV12-4, with D hard to call. There are 15 residues in the CDR3. V gave up 6 bases and J gave up 2 bases, with 14 bases separating them. In DNA, the CDR3 is TGTGCCAGCAGCCCGGACTTCCGGGGCAATCAGCCCCAGCATTTT. Amino acids: CASSPDFRGNQPQHF.

This clonotype has at least ten counts. The chain recombines TRBV21-1 with TRBJ2-3; TRBD2 is the table's D call, not checked against the DNA. TRBV21-1 is designated a pseudogene. CDR3 length: 22 residues. The CDR3 loop is CASSNTPLRGLAGADGTDTQYF. The DNA for the CDR3 is TGTGCCAGCAGCAACACCCCTCTTCGCGGGTTAGCGGGAGCCGACGGCACAGATACGCAGTATTTT.

This clonotype was observed a handful of times. The chain employs TRBV6-6 and TRBJ2-6; tentatively, D is TRBD2 (5 bases). The CDR3 is 17 amino acids. The V and J ends lost 2 bases and 0 bases respectively, with 11 bases between them. CDR1 and CDR2 from the germline V gene are MNHNY and SVGAGI (reference sequence). CDR3 region: CASSYQAGLSGANVLTF. The CDR3 coding sequence is TGTGCCAGCAGTTACCAGGCAGGACTCTCTGGGGCCAACGTCCTGACTTTC.

This clonotype was seen many times. The rearrangement links TRBV3-1 to TRBJ2-2; perhaps TRBD1 as D (5 bases). V dropped 4 bases and J dropped 0 bases, with 15 bases sitting between them. This CDR3 comprises 17 residues. The germline V gene has CDR1 LGHDT and CDR2 YNNKEL (reference sequence). In DNA form, the CDR3 reads TGTGCCAGCAGCCTTTTTCAACAGGAGCCGAACACCGGGGAGCTGTTTTTT. Translated, it gives CASSLFQQEPNTGELFF. Combining the CDR3 with reference TRBV3-1 and TRBJ2-2 gives the whole variable domain DTAVSQTPKYLVTQMGNDKSIKCEQNLGHDTMYWYKQDSKKFLKIMFSYNNKELIINETVPNRFSPKSPDKAHLNLHINSLELGDSAVYFCASSLFQQEPNTGELFFGEGSRLTVL.

This chain joins TRBV21-1 and TRBJ2-3; the table names TRBD1, a call not compared with the DNA. TRBV21-1 is deemed a pseudogene. The CDR3 is 14 amino acids. CDR3 coding DNA: TGTGCCAGATTCCTCGCAGGGAGCACAGATACGCAGTATTTT. Protein: CARFLAGSTDTQYF.

Ten or more counts support this clonotype. This rearrangement joins TRBV10-3 to TRBJ2-5; 10 bases agree with TRBD2. V trimming: 5 bases; J trimming: 2 bases; junction bases outside the gene matches: 8. Germline lookup yields CDR1 ENHRY and CDR2 SYGVKD. The CDR3 is 16 amino acids. The CDR3 region is CAISIAGTSEQETQYF. The CDR3, as DNA: TGTGCCATCAGTATCGCCGGGACTAGCGAGCAAGAGACCCAGTACTTC.